These 13 T cell receptor beta chains were sequenced from one sample in a study of blood T cell repertoires in COVID-19. The method was immunoSEQ multiplex PCR; TCRdb's version includes in-frame clones alone and lacks a portion of them. The table records fewer than 350,000 clones, 81% of them present only once. The sample was peripheral blood. The receptors originated from a woman in her sixties with active or convalescent COVID-19.

A single count supports this clone. This sequence joins TRBV3-1 (or the pseudogene TRBV3-2) and TRBJ1-1, with D possibly TRBD1 on 6 matching bases. The CDR3 extends over 14 amino acids. Trimming took off 0 bases at V and 6 bases at J, with 11 bases between the two ends. In germline, CDR1 is LGHDT, CDR2 YNNKEL (reference sequence). The CDR3: CASSQEDRKSEAFF. The CDR3 DNA follows: TGTGCCAGCAGCCAAGAGGACAGAAAGTCTGAAGCTTTCTTT.

J is TRBJ1-4 and V is TRBV3-1 (or the pseudogene TRBV3-2), with a tentative D call TRBD1 (5 bases). Trimming stripped 3 bases from V and 8 bases from J, with 19 bases between. CDR3 size: 16 residues. Per germline, CDR1 LGHDT and CDR2 YNNKEL (reference sequence). The CDR3 loop is CASSQFSTGGGEKLFF. The DNA for the CDR3 is TGTGCCAGCAGCCAGTTCTCAACAGGAGGAGGGGAAAAACTGTTTTTT.

The chain combines TRBV6-5 with TRBJ1-1, with D maybe TRBD1 (6 bases). Germline CDR1 is MNHEY and CDR2 is SVGAGI. CDR3 length: 13 residues. The V end was cut by 2 bases, the J end by 11 bases, with 15 bases between. The CDR3 reads CASSYGTGQGAFF. CDR3 bases: TGTGCCAGCAGTTACGGTACAGGGCAAGGGGCTTTCTTT.

The rearrangement joins TRBV6-5 to TRBJ2-1; TRBD2 matches at 11 bases. The CDR3 consists of 15 residues. V lost 2 bases to trimming and J lost 9 bases; unmatched junction nucleotides: 6. Germline values: CDR1 MNHEY, CDR2 SVGAGI. The CDR3 coding sequence is TGTGCCAGCAGTTACCCAACTAGCGGGGGTGGTGAGCAGTTCTTC. It specifies CASSYPTSGGGEQFF.

The V and J genes are TRBV13 and TRBJ1-2; the D gene is possibly TRBD1 (6 bases). Trimming removed 5 bases from V and 7 bases from J, with 17 bases in between. Germline CDR1 reads PRHDT; CDR2 reads FYEKMQ (reference sequence). This CDR3 is 14 amino acids long. CDR3 in amino acids: CASSVPGGAGGYTF. The CDR3 DNA sequence: TGTGCCAGCAGCGTCCCGGGGGGCGCGGGTGGCTACACCTTC.

This clone was found once. The CDR3 region has the DNA TGCGCCAGCAGCTTGTCTGGGATTGCCGGGACAGGCTACGAGCAGTACTTC. This translates into CASSLSGIAGTGYEQYF. The rearrangement uses TRBV5-1 and TRBJ2-7; 8 bases agree with TRBD1. Per germline, CDR1 SGHRS and CDR2 YFSETQ. J gave up 3 bases and V 1 base, and 12 bases lay outside the gene matches. This CDR3 spans 17 amino acids.

V usage is TRBV3-1 (or the pseudogene TRBV3-2) and J usage is TRBJ2-5, with 8 positions matching TRBD2. With V trimmed by 6 bases and J by 5 bases, 2 bases remained unmatched. The germline gives CDR1 LGHDT, CDR2 YNNKEL (reference sequence). This CDR3 contains 12 residues. The CDR3 protein is CASRTGGETQYF. In DNA form, the CDR3 reads TGTGCCAGCAGAACGGGAGGGGAGACCCAGTACTTC.

The V gene is TRBV25-1, the J gene TRBJ1-6; D unclear. Trimming pared 1 base from V and 6 bases from J, leaving 13 bases between. The CDR3 has 16 residues. Germline assignment: CDR1 MGHDK and CDR2 SYGVNS. CDR3 sequence (DNA): TGTGCCAGCAGTGAATGGGATATTGGAGGTAATTCACCCCTCCACTTT. Protein: CASSEWDIGGNSPLHF.

The chain links TRBV6-4 to TRBJ2-3; 11 bases map to TRBD2. CDR3 length: 15 residues. Per germline, CDR1 MRHNA and CDR2 SNTAGT. V trimming: 4 bases; J trimming: 3 bases; junction bases outside the gene matches: 3. The CDR3 DNA is TGTGCCAGCAGTGTTAGCGGGGGGGCTACAGATACGCAGTATTTT. Its translation is CASSVSGGATDTQYF.

The chain's CDR3 is CASSQSGTTYEQYF. In nucleotides, the CDR3 is TGTGCCAGCAGCCAATCCGGGACTACCTACGAGCAGTACTTC. V usage is TRBV7-2 and J usage is TRBJ2-7, with 7 positions matching TRBD2. CDR1 and CDR2 (germline): SGHTA, FQGNSA. V dropped 5 bases and J dropped 2; count of bases not matched to a gene: 6. The CDR3 extends over 14 amino acids.

This clone was detected once. The chain links TRBV7-9 to TRBJ1-2, with a tentative D call TRBD1 (5 bases). Germline V gene sequence: CDR1 SEHNR, CDR2 FQNEAQ (reference sequence). V shed 7 bases and J shed 1 base, with 13 bases lying between them. The CDR3 has 14 amino acids. DNA for the CDR3: TGTGCCAGCAACGTCCAGGGCCTTAACTATGGCTACACCTTC. Protein product: CASNVQGLNYGYTF.

The chain is built from TRBV27 and TRBJ1-2, with D possibly TRBD1 on 6 matching bases. V was shortened by 8 bases and J by 3 bases, with 19 bases between the two germline ends. This CDR3 region has 15 residues. CDR1 is MNHEY, CDR2 SMNVEV, per germline (reference sequence). CDR3 nucleotide sequence: TGTGCCAGCGGTACAACCCTGCGGACAGACTATGGCTACACCTTC. It specifies CASGTTLRTDYGYTF.

The V gene is TRBV4-3, the J gene TRBJ1-4, with 8 bases identical to TRBD1. CDR1 LGHNA and CDR2 YSLEER come from the germline V gene. This CDR3 has 15 residues. Trimming cost V 2 bases and J 8 bases; bases outside gene matches: 7. For the CDR3, the DNA is TGCGCCAGCAGCCAACAGGGGGCTTGGGGAGAAAAACTGTTTTTT. The encoded protein is CASSQQGAWGEKLFF.